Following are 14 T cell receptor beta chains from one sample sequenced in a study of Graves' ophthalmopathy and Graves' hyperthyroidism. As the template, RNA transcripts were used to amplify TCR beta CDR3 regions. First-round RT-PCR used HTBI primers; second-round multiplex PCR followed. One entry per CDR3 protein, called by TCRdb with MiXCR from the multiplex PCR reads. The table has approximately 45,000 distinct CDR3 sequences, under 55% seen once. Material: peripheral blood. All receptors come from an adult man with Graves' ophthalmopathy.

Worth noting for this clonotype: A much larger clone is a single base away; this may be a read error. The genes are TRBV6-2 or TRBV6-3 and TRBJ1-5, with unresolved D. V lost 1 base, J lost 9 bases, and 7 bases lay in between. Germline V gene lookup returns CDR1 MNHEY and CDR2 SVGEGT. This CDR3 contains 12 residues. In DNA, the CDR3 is TGTGCCAGCAGTTACTTGGGTCGGCCCCAGCATTTT. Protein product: CASSYLGRPQHF.

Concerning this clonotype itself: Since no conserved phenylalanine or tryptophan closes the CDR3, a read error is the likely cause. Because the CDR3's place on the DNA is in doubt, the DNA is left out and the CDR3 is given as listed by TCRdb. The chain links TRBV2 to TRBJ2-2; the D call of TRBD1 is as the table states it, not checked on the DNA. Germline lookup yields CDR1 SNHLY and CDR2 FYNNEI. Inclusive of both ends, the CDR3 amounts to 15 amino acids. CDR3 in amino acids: CASSKDRGEHRGAVI.

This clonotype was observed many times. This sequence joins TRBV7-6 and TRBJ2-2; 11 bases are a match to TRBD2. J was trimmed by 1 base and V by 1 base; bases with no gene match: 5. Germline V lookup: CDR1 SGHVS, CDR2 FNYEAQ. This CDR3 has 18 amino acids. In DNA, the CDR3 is TGTGCCAGCAGCTTAGGGCCGGGACTAGCGGTGAACACCGGGGAGCTGTTTTTT. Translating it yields CASSLGPGLAVNTGELFF.

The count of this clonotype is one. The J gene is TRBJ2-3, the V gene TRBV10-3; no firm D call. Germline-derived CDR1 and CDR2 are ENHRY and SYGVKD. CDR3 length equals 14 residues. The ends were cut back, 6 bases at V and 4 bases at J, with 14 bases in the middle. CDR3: CAISKSQQADTQYF. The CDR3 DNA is TGTGCCATCAGCAAGTCTCAACAAGCAGATACGCAGTATTTT.

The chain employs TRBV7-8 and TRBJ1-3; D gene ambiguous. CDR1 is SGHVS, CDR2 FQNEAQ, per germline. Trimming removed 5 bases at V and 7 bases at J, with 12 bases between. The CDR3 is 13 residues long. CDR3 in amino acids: CASSPRPSNTIYF. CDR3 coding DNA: TGTGCCAGCAGCCCTAGACCCTCGAACACCATATATTTT.

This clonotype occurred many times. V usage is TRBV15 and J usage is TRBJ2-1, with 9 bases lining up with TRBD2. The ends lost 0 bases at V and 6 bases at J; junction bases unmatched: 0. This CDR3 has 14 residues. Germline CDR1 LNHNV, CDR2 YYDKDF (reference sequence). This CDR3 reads CATSREREGNEQFF. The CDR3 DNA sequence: TGTGCCACCAGCAGAGAGCGGGAGGGCAATGAGCAGTTCTTC.

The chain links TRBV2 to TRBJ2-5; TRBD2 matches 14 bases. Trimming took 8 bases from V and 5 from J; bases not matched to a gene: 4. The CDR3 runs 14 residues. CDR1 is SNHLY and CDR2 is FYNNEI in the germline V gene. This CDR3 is CASGTSGSRETQYF. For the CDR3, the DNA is TGTGCCAGCGGGACTAGCGGGAGTCGGGAGACCCAGTACTTC.

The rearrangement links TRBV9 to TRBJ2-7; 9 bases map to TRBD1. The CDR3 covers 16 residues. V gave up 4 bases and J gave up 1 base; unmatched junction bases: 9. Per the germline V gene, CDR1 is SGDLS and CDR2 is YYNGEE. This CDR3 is CASSITGGALSYEQYV. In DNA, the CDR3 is TGTGCCAGCAGCATCACAGGGGGCGCTTTATCCTACGAGCAGTACGTC.

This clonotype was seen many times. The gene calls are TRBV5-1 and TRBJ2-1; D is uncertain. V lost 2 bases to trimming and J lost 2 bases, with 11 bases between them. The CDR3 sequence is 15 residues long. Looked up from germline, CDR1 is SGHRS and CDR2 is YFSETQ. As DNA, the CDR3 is TGCGCCAGCAGCTTAACAGCGATGACCTACAATGAGCAGTTCTTC. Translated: CASSLTAMTYNEQFF.

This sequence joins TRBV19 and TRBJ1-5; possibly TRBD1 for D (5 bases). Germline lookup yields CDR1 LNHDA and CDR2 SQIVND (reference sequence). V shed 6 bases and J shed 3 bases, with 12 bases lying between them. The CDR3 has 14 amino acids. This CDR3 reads CASSAQGYNQPQHF. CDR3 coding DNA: TGTGCCAGTAGCGCTCAGGGTTACAATCAGCCCCAGCATTTT.

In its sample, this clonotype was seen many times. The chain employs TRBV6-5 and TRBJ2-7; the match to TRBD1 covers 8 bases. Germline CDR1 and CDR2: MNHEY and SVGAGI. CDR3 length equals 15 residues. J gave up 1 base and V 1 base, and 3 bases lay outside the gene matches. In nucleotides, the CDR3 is TGTGCCAGCAGTTACTTCCAGGGGGCTTCCTACGAGCAGTACTTC. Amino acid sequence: CASSYFQGASYEQYF.

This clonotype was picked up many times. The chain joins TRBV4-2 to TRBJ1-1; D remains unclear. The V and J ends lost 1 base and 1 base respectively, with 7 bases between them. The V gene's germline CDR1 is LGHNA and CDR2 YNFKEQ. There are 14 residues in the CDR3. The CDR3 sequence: CASSQALGNTEAFF. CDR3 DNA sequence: TGTGCCAGCAGCCAAGCCCTTGGGAACACTGAAGCTTTCTTT.

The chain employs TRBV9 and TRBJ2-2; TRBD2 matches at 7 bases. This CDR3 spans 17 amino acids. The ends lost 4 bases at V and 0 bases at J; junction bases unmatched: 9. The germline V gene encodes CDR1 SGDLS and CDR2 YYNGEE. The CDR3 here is CASSPLGSGANTGELFF. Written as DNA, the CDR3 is TGTGCCAGCAGCCCATTAGGAAGCGGGGCGAACACCGGGGAGCTGTTTTTT.

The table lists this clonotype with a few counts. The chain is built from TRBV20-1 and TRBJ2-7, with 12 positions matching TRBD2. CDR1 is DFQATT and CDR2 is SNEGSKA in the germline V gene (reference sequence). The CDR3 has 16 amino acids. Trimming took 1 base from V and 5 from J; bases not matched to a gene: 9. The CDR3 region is CSARAGLAGGVHEQYF. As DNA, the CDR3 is TGCAGTGCTAGAGCGGGACTAGCGGGTGGGGTCCACGAGCAGTACTTC.